This T cell receptor (beta chain) originates from a study of T cells after posttransplantation cyclophosphamide. Whole-study results and caveats: Later blood repertoires were often dominated by clones from the donor CD8+ memory compartment.

Trimming pared 7 bases from V and 5 bases from J, leaving 15 bases between. The CDR3 runs to 13 residues. CDR1 is MNHEY and CDR2 is SMNVEV in the germline V gene (reference sequence). This clone has a count of ten or more. No antigen is known for it. Repertoires were generated with immunoSEQ multiplex PCR, while TCRdb's copy carries only in-frame clones and drops some. Recorded here are roughly 41,000 clones, none singletons. What was sequenced was PBMCs. The chain employs TRBV27 and TRBJ2-7, with D perhaps matching TRBD1 (5 bases). The source of this sequence is a man younger than 45 in good health and a related stem cell transplant donor. The CDR3 region has the DNA TGTGCCAGCAAAAGCAGCTGGGGCAACGAGCAGTACTTC. It is translated as CASKSSWGNEQYF.